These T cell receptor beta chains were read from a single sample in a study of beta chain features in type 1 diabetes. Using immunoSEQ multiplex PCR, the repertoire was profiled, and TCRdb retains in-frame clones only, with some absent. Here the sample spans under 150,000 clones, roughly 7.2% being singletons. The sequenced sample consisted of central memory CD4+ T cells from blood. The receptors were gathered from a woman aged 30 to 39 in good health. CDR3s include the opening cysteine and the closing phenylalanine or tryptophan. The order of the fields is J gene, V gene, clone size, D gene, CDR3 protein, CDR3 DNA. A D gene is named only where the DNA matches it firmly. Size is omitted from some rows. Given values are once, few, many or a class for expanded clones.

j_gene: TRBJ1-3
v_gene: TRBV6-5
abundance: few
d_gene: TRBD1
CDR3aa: CASSGTGAGNTIYF
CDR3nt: TGTGCCAGCAGTGGGACAGGGGCTGGAAACACCATATATTTT

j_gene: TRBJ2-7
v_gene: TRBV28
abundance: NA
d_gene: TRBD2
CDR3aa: CASRLPGGPREQYF
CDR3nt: TGTGCCAGCAGACTACCGGGGGGGCCTAGAGAGCAGTACTTC

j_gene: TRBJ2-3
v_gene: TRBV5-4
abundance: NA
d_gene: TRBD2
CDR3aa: CASSLTGGRSTDTQYF
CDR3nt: TGTGCCAGCAGCTTAACAGGCGGGAGAAGCACAGATACGCAGTATTTT

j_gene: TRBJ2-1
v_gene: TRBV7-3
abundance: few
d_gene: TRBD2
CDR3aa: CASSAISGSSYNEQFF
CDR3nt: TGTGCCAGCAGCGCTATTAGCGGGAGCTCCTACAATGAGCAGTTCTTC

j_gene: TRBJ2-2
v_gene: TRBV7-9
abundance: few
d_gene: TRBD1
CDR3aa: CASSRGRNTGELFF
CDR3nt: TGTGCCAGCAGCAGGGGGCGGAACACCGGGGAGCTGTTTTTT

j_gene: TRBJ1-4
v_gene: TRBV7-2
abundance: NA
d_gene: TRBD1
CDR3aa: CASSLTGVNEKLFF
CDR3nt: TGTGCCAGCAGCTTGACAGGGGTCAATGAAAAACTGTTTTTT

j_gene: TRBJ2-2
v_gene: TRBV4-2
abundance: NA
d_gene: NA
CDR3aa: CASSQFRTHQGAGELFF
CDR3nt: TGTGCCAGCAGCCAATTCCGGACTCACCAAGGAGCCGGGGAGCTGTTTTTT

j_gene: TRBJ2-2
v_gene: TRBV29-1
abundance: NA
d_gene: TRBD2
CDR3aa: CSVEFGSGGTGELFF
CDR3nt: TGCAGCGTTGAATTTGGATCGGGAGGGACCGGGGAGCTGTTTTTT

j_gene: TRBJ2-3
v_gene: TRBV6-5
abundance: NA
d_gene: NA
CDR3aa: CASSYSYGRIDTQYF
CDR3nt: TGTGCCAGCAGTTACTCGTATGGGAGGATAGATACGCAGTATTTT

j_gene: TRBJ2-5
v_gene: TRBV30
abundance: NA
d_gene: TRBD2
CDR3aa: CAWTTGLEETQYF
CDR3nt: TGTGCCTGGACTACCGGACTAGAGGAGACCCAGTACTTC

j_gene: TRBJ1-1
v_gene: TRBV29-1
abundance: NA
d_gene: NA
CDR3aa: CSVERGRTEAFF
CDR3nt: TGCAGCGTTGAAAGGGGTCGCACTGAAGCTTTCTTT

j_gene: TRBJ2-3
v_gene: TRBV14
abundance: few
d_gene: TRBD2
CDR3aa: CASSQGLAATDTQYF
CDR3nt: TGTGCCAGCAGCCAGGGACTAGCGGCAACAGATACGCAGTATTTT

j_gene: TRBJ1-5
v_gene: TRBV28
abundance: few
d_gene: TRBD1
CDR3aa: CASSPGALGQGPDQPQHF
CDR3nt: TGTGCCAGCAGTCCGGGGGCCCTCGGACAGGGCCCGGATCAGCCCCAGCATTTT

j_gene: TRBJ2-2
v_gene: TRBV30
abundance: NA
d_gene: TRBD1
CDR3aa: CATFGTGGAGGELFF
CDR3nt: TGTGCCACATTCGGGACAGGGGGCGCGGGCGGGGAGCTGTTTTTT

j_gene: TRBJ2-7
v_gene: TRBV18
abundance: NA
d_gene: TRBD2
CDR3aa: CASTNTGTSGYEQYF
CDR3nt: TGTGCCAGTACAAATACCGGGACTAGCGGCTACGAGCAGTACTTC